These 26 T cell receptor beta chains came from one sample sequenced in a study of blood T cell repertoires in COVID-19. The data were produced by immunoSEQ multiplex PCR, yet TCRdb's version contains in-frame clones alone and is incomplete. The data hold fewer than 400,000 clones, with more than 75% observed a single time. The sample consisted of PBMCs or T cells enriched from blood (not recorded which). These receptors were taken from a man aged 25-40 years who had recovered from COVID-19.

This clone was seen just once. The V call is TRBV19, the J call TRBJ2-5, with 9 bases lining up with TRBD2. The CDR3 spans 14 residues. Losses at the gene ends were 1 base for V and 5 bases for J; bases not matched to a gene: 2. Germline V gives CDR1 LNHDA, CDR2 SQIVND (reference sequence). CDR3 in DNA: TGTGCCAGTAGTATAGGCGGGGGGGTGGAGACCCAGTACTTC. Protein: CASSIGGGVETQYF.

This chain links TRBV4-1 with TRBJ1-2; 7 bases match TRBD1. The junction had 13 bases not matched to a gene; V was cut back by 2 bases and J by 4 bases. Germline lookup yields CDR1 MGHRA and CDR2 YSYEKL. This CDR3 has 17 amino acids. As DNA, the CDR3 is TGCGCCAGCAGCCAATCCCAAGACTCGACAGGGACCTATGGCTACACCTTC. This encodes CASSQSQDSTGTYGYTF.

V is TRBV4-2 and J is TRBJ2-7, with 8 bases aligning to TRBD2. CDR1 LGHNA and CDR2 YNFKEQ come from the germline V gene. V trimming: 4 bases; J trimming: 2 bases; junction bases outside the gene matches: 7. This CDR3 has 15 amino acids. CDR3 residues: CASSPVTSATYEQYF. Written as DNA, the CDR3 is TGTGCCAGCAGCCCGGTGACTAGCGCCACCTACGAGCAGTACTTC.

This clone occurred once. This chain joins TRBV5-6 and TRBJ1-1; the match to TRBD1 covers 9 bases. The germline CDR1 and CDR2 sequences are SGHDT and YYEEEE. V shed 3 bases and J 3 bases; nucleotides not matched to a gene: 6. This CDR3 has 15 amino acids. CDR3 DNA sequence: TGTGCCAGCAGCTCAGCGGACAGGGGACACACTGAAGCTTTCTTT. Translated: CASSSADRGHTEAFF.

This clone occurred once. This chain uses TRBV2 with TRBJ2-3; TRBD2 matches at 8 bases. The germline V gene encodes CDR1 SNHLY and CDR2 FYNNEI. With V trimmed by 6 bases and J by 4 bases, 12 bases remained unmatched. The CDR3 runs to 16 residues. CDR3 loop: CASSPPGAGGSDTQYF. The DNA of the CDR3 is TGTGCCAGCAGCCCACCGGGGGCGGGGGGCTCAGATACGCAGTATTTT. Variable domain in full (rest from reference TRBV2 and TRBJ2-3): EPEVTQTPSHQVTQMGQEVILRCVPISNHLYFYWYRQILGQKVEFLVSFYNNEISEKSEIFDDQFSVERPDGSNFTLKIRSTKLEDSAMYFCASSPPGAGGSDTQYFGPGTRLTVL.

This clone was detected only once. The rearrangement joins TRBV29-1 to TRBJ2-5; D not certain. The CDR3 loop spans 10 amino acids. Germline values: CDR1 SQVTM, CDR2 ANQGSEA. V was clipped by 6 bases and J by 5 bases, with 7 bases between them. The CDR3 DNA reads TGCAGCGTAGTGCGTGAGACCCAGTACTTC. Protein product: CSVVRETQYF. Full variable domain (outside the CDR3, taken from reference TRBV29-1 and TRBJ2-5): SAVISQKPSRDICQRGTSLTIQCQVDSQVTMMFWYRQQPGQSLTLIATANQGSEATYESGFVIDKFPISRPNLTFSTLTVSNMSPEDSSIYLCSVVRETQYFGPGTRLLVL.

The chain recombines TRBV19 with TRBJ2-3, with 10 nucleotides matching TRBD2. Germline V gene data show CDR1 as LNHDA and CDR2 as SQIVND (reference sequence). This CDR3 comprises 17 residues. With 1 base clipped from V and 5 bases from J, the junction kept 9 bases outside the gene matches. The CDR3 region has the DNA TGTGCCAGTAGTATAGCCTCAGCGGGAGGGCCGAGAGATACGCAGTATTTT. Translation gives CASSIASAGGPRDTQYF. The whole variable domain, remainder taken from reference TRBV19 and TRBJ2-3, is DGGITQSPKYLFRKEGQNVTLSCEQNLNHDAMYWYRQDPGQGLRLIYYSQIVNDFQKGDIAEGYSVSREKKESFPLTVTSAQKNPTAFYLCASSIASAGGPRDTQYFGPGTRLTVL.

This clone has only a few counts. Other DNA sequences in this sample translate to the same CDR3. The V and J genes are TRBV5-6 and TRBJ2-7; maybe TRBD1 (5 bases). Trimming took off 0 bases at V and 2 bases at J, with 9 bases between the two ends. Per the germline V gene, CDR1 is SGHDT and CDR2 is YYEEEE. The CDR3 is made up of 14 amino acids. CDR3 sequence: CASSLDRGPYEQYF. CDR3 coding DNA: TGTGCCAGCAGCTTGGATAGGGGCCCCTACGAGCAGTACTTC.

This chain links TRBV7-9 with TRBJ2-7; 12 bases line up with TRBD2. CDR3 size: 15 residues. Germline CDR1 is SEHNR and CDR2 is FQNEAQ (reference sequence). J was trimmed by 6 bases and V by 5 bases; bases with no gene match: 8. The chain's CDR3 is CASSAPSGRAGEQYF. The CDR3, as DNA: TGTGCCAGCAGCGCACCTAGCGGGAGGGCGGGCGAGCAGTACTTC. Drawing the rest from reference TRBV7-9 and TRBJ2-7, the complete variable domain is DTGVSQNPRHKITKRGQNVTFRCDPISEHNRLYWYRQTLGQGPEFLTYFQNEAQLEKSRLLSDRFSAERPKGSFSTLEIQRTEQGDSAMYLCASSAPSGRAGEQYFGPGTRLTVT.

The table lists this clone with a count of one. The CDR3 region is CASSLEAGANYGYTF. CDR3 DNA: TGCGCCAGCAGCTTGGAGGCAGGGGCGAACTATGGCTACACCTTC. This chain connects TRBV5-1 to TRBJ1-2; D perhaps matches TRBD1 (6 bases). The CDR3 sequence is 15 residues long. Germline CDR1 SGHRS, CDR2 YFSETQ. The V end was cut by 0 bases, the J end by 2 bases, with 11 bases between. Together with reference TRBV5-1 and TRBJ1-2, the CDR3 gives the full variable domain: KAGVTQTPRYLIKTRGQQVTLSCSPISGHRSVSWYQQTPGQGLQFLFEYFSETQRNKGNFPGRFSGRQFSNSRSEMNVSTLELGDSALYLCASSLEAGANYGYTFGSGTRLTVV.

This clone was recorded many times. The rearrangement uses TRBV4-1 and TRBJ1-1; TRBD1 might be the D (6 bases). Germline V gives CDR1 MGHRA, CDR2 YSYEKL. The CDR3 loop spans 14 amino acids. V shed 5 bases and J shed 4 bases, with 14 bases lying between them. CDR3 DNA: TGCGCCAGCAGCGGGCGCACGACAGGCACTGAAGCTTTCTTT. This gives the protein CASSGRTTGTEAFF.

The CDR3 protein is CASSIDVTGVAFSGNTIYF. The CDR3 DNA is TGTGCCAGTAGTATAGATGTTACGGGGGTAGCGTTCTCTGGAAACACCATATATTTT. The chain carries TRBV19 and TRBJ1-3; D may be TRBD1 (5 bases). The V gene lost 0 bases and the J gene lost 0 bases, with 18 bases spanning the gap. Germline V lookup: CDR1 LNHDA, CDR2 SQIVND (reference sequence). The CDR3 extends over 19 amino acids.

The rearrangement links TRBV29-1 to TRBJ1-2, with TRBD1 identical over 10 bases. Germline V gene data show CDR1 as SQVTM and CDR2 as ANQGSEA. V lost 6 bases to trimming and J lost 0 bases; unmatched junction nucleotides: 4. CDR3 size: 14 residues. The CDR3 nucleotides read TGCAGCGTCGGTGGGACAGGGGCTAACTATGGCTACACCTTC. Its protein is CSVGGTGANYGYTF. Filled out from reference TRBV29-1 and TRBJ1-2, the complete variable domain reads SAVISQKPSRDICQRGTSLTIQCQVDSQVTMMFWYRQQPGQSLTLIATANQGSEATYESGFVIDKFPISRPNLTFSTLTVSNMSPEDSSIYLCSVGGTGANYGYTFGSGTRLTVV.

CDR3 loop: CASSLTAGPGDTGELFF. CDR3 DNA sequence: TGTGCCAGCAGCTTAACCGCGGGTCCGGGGGACACCGGGGAGCTGTTTTTT. V usage is TRBV11-3 and J usage is TRBJ2-2; D may be TRBD2 (6 bases). The CDR3 is 17 amino acids. The V and J ends lost 2 bases and 3 bases respectively, with 16 bases between them. Germline loops: CDR1 SGHNT, CDR2 YENEEA.

V gene TRBV4-1 combines with J gene TRBJ2-7; weak D call: TRBD2 (6 bases). Germline V lookup: CDR1 MGHRA, CDR2 YSYEKL. CDR3 length: 13 amino acids. Trimming cost V 3 bases and J 6 bases, with 12 bases left between them. In DNA form, the CDR3 reads TGCGCCAGCAGCCAGATTCAGGGAGGCGAGCAGTACTTC. Amino acids: CASSQIQGGEQYF.

The chain uses TRBV4-1 and TRBJ2-4; D is possibly TRBD2 (6 bases). This CDR3 contains 13 residues. Trimming removed 0 bases at V and 10 bases at J, with 10 bases between. CDR1 is MGHRA and CDR2 is YSYEKL in the germline V gene. The CDR3 loop reads CASSQDRGEIQYF. CDR3 bases: TGCGCCAGCAGCCAAGATCGCGGGGAGATTCAGTACTTC.

V usage is TRBV12-3 or TRBV12-4 and J usage is TRBJ1-5; D is ambiguous. V shed 7 bases and J shed 4 bases, with 11 bases lying between them. The CDR3 loop spans 13 amino acids. The CDR3: CASKYRVNQPQHF. The CDR3 nucleotides are TGTGCCAGCAAGTACCGGGTAAATCAGCCCCAGCATTTT.

This chain connects TRBV28 to TRBJ2-2, with 10 nucleotides matching TRBD1. With 11 bases clipped from V and 5 bases from J, the junction kept 11 bases outside the gene matches. This CDR3 spans 15 amino acids. The germline V gene has CDR1 MDHEN and CDR2 SYDVKM. DNA for the CDR3: TGTGCCTCGGGACGTCGGGACAGGGGAACCGGGGAGCTGTTTTTT. The encoded protein is CASGRRDRGTGELFF. The full variable domain, with the rest looked up from reference TRBV28 and TRBJ2-2, is DVKVTQSSRYLVKRTGEKVFLECVQDMDHENMFWYRQDPGLGLRLIYFSYDVKMKEKGDIPEGYSVSREKKERFSLILESASTNQTSMYLCASGRRDRGTGELFFGEGSRLTVL.

V usage is TRBV9 and J usage is TRBJ1-1; D remains ambiguous. Germline-derived CDR1 and CDR2 are SGDLS and YYNGEE. V was trimmed by 0 bases and J by 4 bases, leaving 4 bases between them. The CDR3 contains 12 residues. DNA of the CDR3: TGTGCCAGCAGCGTAGGCGGCACTGAAGCTTTCTTT. Encoded protein: CASSVGGTEAFF. Full variable domain (outside the CDR3, taken from reference TRBV9 and TRBJ1-1): DSGVTQTPKHLITATGQRVTLRCSPRSGDLSVYWYQQSLDQGLQFLIQYYNGEERAKGNILERFSAQQFPDLHSELNLSSLELGDSALYFCASSVGGTEAFFGQGTRLTVV.

The rearrangement links TRBV28 to TRBJ2-5; 9 bases match TRBD2. The CDR3 is 15 residues long. Losses at the gene ends were 2 bases for V and 7 bases for J; bases not matched to a gene: 8. Germline values: CDR1 MDHEN, CDR2 SYDVKM. For the CDR3, the DNA is TGTGCCAGCAGTTTACATAGCGGGGGCAGGAGGACCCAGTACTTC. Its protein product is CASSLHSGGRRTQYF.

Note on this clone: Other DNA sequences in this specimen translate into the identical CDR3. The gene calls are TRBV24-1 and TRBJ1-5; 8 bases match TRBD1. Germline CDR1 and CDR2: KGHDR and SFDVKD. V gave up 3 bases and J gave up 3 bases; unmatched junction bases: 3. The CDR3 covers 15 residues. Written as DNA, the CDR3 is TGTGCCACCAGTGATCGGACAGGGCCCAATCAGCCCCAGCATTTT. It is translated as CATSDRTGPNQPQHF.

The chain recombines TRBV11-3 with TRBJ2-5, with D unclear. The CDR3 totals 14 residues. Germline CDR1 and CDR2: SGHNT and YENEEA. V gave up 1 base and J gave up 5 bases, with 11 bases separating them. The CDR3 loop reads CASSLVPGRETQYF. DNA of the CDR3: TGTGCCAGCAGCTTAGTTCCCGGTCGGGAGACCCAGTACTTC.

Worth noting for this clone: At one of its ends the junction is not consistent with the germline gene, which may arise from a read error. The chain combines TRBV7-7 with TRBJ2-1, with 8 bases fitting TRBD2. Germline V CDR1 and CDR2: SSHAT, FNYEAQ (reference sequence). CDR3 length: 12 amino acids. The CDR3 DNA sequence: TGTGCTAGCAGCGCGGGGGGCGGTGAGCAGTTCTTC. This codes for CASSAGGGEQFF.

This clone was detected only once. Here the CDR3 DNA reads TGTGCCAGCAGCCCCCCCCTTGGACAGGGTCCCTACTCCTACGAGCAGTACTTC. Its translation: CASSPPLGQGPYSYEQYF. The chain uses TRBV28 and TRBJ2-7, with 8 bases fitting TRBD1. Germline V gene sequence: CDR1 MDHEN, CDR2 SYDVKM. This CDR3 comprises 18 residues. The V and J ends lost 6 bases and 0 bases, in that order; junction bases with no gene match: 16.

The rearrangement joins TRBV6-2 or TRBV6-3 to TRBJ2-5; the D gene is possibly TRBD1 (5 bases). The CDR3 is 15 residues long. Trimming pared 2 bases from V and 2 bases from J, leaving 12 bases between. In germline, CDR1 is MNHEY, CDR2 SVGEGT. CDR3 nucleotide sequence: TGTGCCAGCAGTTACCTCGGACAACGACAAGAGACCCAGTACTTC. Translation gives CASSYLGQRQETQYF.

The V gene is TRBV11-3, the J gene TRBJ2-1; D ambiguous. Trimming shortened V by 0 bases and J by 6 bases, and 9 bases separated the two germline ends. This CDR3 has 14 amino acids. Looked up from germline, CDR1 is SGHNT and CDR2 is YENEEA. The DNA for the CDR3 is TGTGCCAGCAGCTTAGATCCGTTTTCCAATGAGCAGTTCTTC. This sequence encodes CASSLDPFSNEQFF. The variable domain in full, with the rest retrieved from reference TRBV11-3 and TRBJ2-1, is EAGVVQSPRYKIIEKKQPVAFWCNPISGHNTLYWYLQNLGQGPELLIRYENEEAVDDSQLPKDRFSAERLKGVDSTLKIQPAELGDSAVYLCASSLDPFSNEQFFGPGTRLTVL.